The following is a T cell receptor (beta chain) sequence with its context. This sample stems from a study of blood T cell repertoires in COVID-19. The wider study: Samples taken during acute and convalescent COVID-19 were collected in the United States, Italy and Spain. In each case, the material was cDNA or gDNA derived from T cells, B-cell-depleted T cells, or PBMCs.

Looked up from germline, CDR1 is SEHNR and CDR2 is FQNEAQ (reference sequence). The CDR3 extends over 16 amino acids. Deletions cut 0 bases from V and 9 bases from J, with 20 bases between. Original processing notes: Scientists estimated how many nucleated cells there were by amplifying reference gene primers. Assay used: immunoSEQ multiplex PCR; TCRdb lists only in-frame clones, some missing. V and J calls plus clone size are reproduced from that table; the DNA served to infer D and trimming. The sample gives fewer than 150,000 clones, roughly 79% of which show up once; 2.3% is in the top ten. The sequenced sample was peripheral blood. The rearrangement uses TRBV7-9 and TRBJ1-2; D is possibly TRBD1 (6 bases). The clonotype was recovered from a man aged 70 or older with acute or convalescent COVID-19. The CDR3: CASSLANRDPSNRYTF. The DNA of the CDR3 is TGTGCCAGCAGCTTAGCGAACAGGGATCCATCAAATCGCTACACCTTC.